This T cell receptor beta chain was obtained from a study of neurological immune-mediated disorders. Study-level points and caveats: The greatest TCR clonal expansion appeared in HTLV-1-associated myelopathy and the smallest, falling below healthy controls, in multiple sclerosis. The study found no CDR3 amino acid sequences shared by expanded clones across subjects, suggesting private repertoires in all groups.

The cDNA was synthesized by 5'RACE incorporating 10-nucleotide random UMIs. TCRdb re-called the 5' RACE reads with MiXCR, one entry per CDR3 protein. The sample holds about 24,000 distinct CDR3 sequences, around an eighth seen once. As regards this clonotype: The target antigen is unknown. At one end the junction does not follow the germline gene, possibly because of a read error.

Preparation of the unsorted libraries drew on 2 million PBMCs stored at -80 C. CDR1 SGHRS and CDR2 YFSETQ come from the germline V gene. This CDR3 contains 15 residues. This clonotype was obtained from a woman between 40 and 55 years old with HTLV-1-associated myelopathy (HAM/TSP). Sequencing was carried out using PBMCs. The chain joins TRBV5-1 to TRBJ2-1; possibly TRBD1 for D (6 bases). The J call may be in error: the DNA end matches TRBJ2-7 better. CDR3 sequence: CASSPRGAIWSEQYF. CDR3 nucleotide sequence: TGTGCCAGCAGCCCCAGGGGCGCGATTTGGTCTGAGCAGTACTTC.